This T cell receptor beta chain originates from a study of T cell repertoires in cytomegalovirus infection. Study information: Through public TCR beta signatures, both CMV infection and matching HLA type were indicated.

This clonotype was seen at least ten times. Its antigen is not identified. Overall study findings and caveats: HLA-C-restricted CMV clonotypes gave the most frequent clonotype in two of eight donors. Summed frequency of public TCR beta families distinguished CMV carriers with the relevant HLA.

Trimming took 1 base from V and 0 from J, leaving 1 base between them. Germline values: CDR1 SGHTA, CDR2 FQGNSA. The CDR3 contains 13 residues. A single record per CDR3 protein comes from TCRdb applying MiXCR to the reads. In the table there are roughly 640,000 distinct CDR3 sequences, roughly 24% of which are singletons. This receptor was identified in a human donor in good health (CMV status not recorded). Some clones in this sample may be carry-over from other donors' samples. This chain uses TRBV7-2 with TRBJ1-3; D not resolved. The sequencing sample was made of CD8+ T cells from PBMCs. CDR3 coding DNA: TGTGCCAGCAGCTTAGACTCTGGAAACACCATATATTTT. Its protein product is CASSLDSGNTIYF.